A single sample is the source of the 14 T cell receptor beta chains below, sequenced in a study of radiation and T cells in renal cell carcinoma. The time point here: baseline pretreatment blood. The treatment here: 15 Gy SBRT to primary tumor, nephrectomy 4 weeks later. Measured with immunoSEQ multiplex PCR; TCRdb has only the in-frame clones, and not every one. The sample shows around 140,000 clones, 83% of them seen only once. The sequences come from blood, collected from a patient whose treatment included radiotherapy and nephrectomy. The receptors originated from a woman aged 45-65 years with renal cell carcinoma.

The chain links TRBV5-1 to TRBJ2-7, with no clear D. V shed 0 bases and J shed 0 bases, with 13 bases lying between them. The CDR3 length is 16 residues. Germline V CDR1 and CDR2: SGHRS, YFSETQ. Here the CDR3 reads CASSLEGSENSYEQYF. In DNA form, the CDR3 reads TGCGCCAGCAGCTTGGAAGGCTCGGAAAACTCCTACGAGCAGTACTTC.

V and J are TRBV11-3 and TRBJ2-7; D is unresolved. This CDR3 has 13 amino acids. Deletions cut 1 base from V and 5 bases from J, with 9 bases between. Germline V gene sequence: CDR1 SGHNT, CDR2 YENEEA. CDR3 in amino acids: CASSLAPRNEQYF. The CDR3 nucleotides read TGTGCCAGCAGCTTAGCTCCCCGCAACGAGCAGTACTTC.

The genes are TRBV6-5 and TRBJ2-1; TRBD2 is a possible D gene (6 bases). The germline V and J ends were trimmed by 6 bases and 7 bases, with 19 bases remaining between them. The CDR3 consists of 15 residues. Per germline, CDR1 MNHEY and CDR2 SVGAGI. This CDR3 reads CASRPASVEVNEQFF. CDR3 bases: TGTGCCAGCAGGCCCGCTAGCGTCGAAGTAAATGAGCAGTTCTTC.

This rearrangement joins TRBV10-2 to TRBJ1-1; D not resolved. The V end lost 5 bases, the J end lost 4 bases, and 17 bases lay between the germline ends. The CDR3 extends over 15 amino acids. CDR1 and CDR2 (germline): WSHSY, SAAADI. CDR3 in amino acids: CASSLDGITGTEAFF. The CDR3 nucleotides are TGCGCCAGCAGTTTGGACGGGATAACGGGCACTGAAGCTTTCTTT.

This rearrangement joins TRBV9 to TRBJ1-1; D is unresolved. Looked up from germline, CDR1 is SGDLS and CDR2 is YYNGEE. The CDR3 length is 13 residues. V was trimmed by 0 bases and J by 1 base, leaving 4 bases between them. CDR3 coding DNA: TGTGCCAGCAGCGTAGAAACGAACACTGAAGCTTTCTTT. This sequence encodes CASSVETNTEAFF.

The chain employs TRBV7-2 and TRBJ2-5; a weak D match, TRBD2 (6 bases). Trimming removed 0 bases from V and 4 bases from J, with 12 bases in between. CDR1 and CDR2 (germline): SGHTA, FQGNSA. CDR3 length equals 15 residues. The CDR3 bases are TGTGCCAGCAGCTTAGCGCGGGTCGGGGGAGAGACCCAGTACTTC. Its protein is CASSLARVGGETQYF.

This chain uses TRBV29-1 with TRBJ2-2; 10 nucleotides line up with TRBD2. The ends lost 6 bases at V and 5 bases at J; junction bases unmatched: 12. The CDR3 is 16 residues long. Germline V gene data show CDR1 as SQVTM and CDR2 as ANQGSEA. The CDR3: CSVGGTSGEWTGELFF. The CDR3 DNA is TGCAGCGTGGGAGGAACTAGCGGGGAATGGACCGGGGAGCTGTTTTTT.

This chain uses TRBV7-9 with TRBJ2-1; no firm D call. Trimming removed 5 bases from V and 4 bases from J, with 15 bases in between. The CDR3 is made up of 15 amino acids. Germline loops: CDR1 SEHNR, CDR2 FQNEAQ (reference sequence). The CDR3 coding sequence is TGTGCCAGCAGCCCTTTGTCGTGGGGATACAATGAGCAGTTCTTC. Amino acid sequence: CASSPLSWGYNEQFF. Filled out from reference TRBV7-9 and TRBJ2-1, the complete variable domain reads DTGVSQNPRHKITKRGQNVTFRCDPISEHNRLYWYRQTLGQGPEFLTYFQNEAQLEKSRLLSDRFSAERPKGSFSTLEIQRTEQGDSAMYLCASSPLSWGYNEQFFGPGTRLTVL.

The V gene is TRBV11-1, the J gene TRBJ2-1; the match to TRBD2 covers 7 bases. CDR3 size: 13 residues. The junction had 5 bases not matched to a gene; V was cut back by 2 bases and J by 10 bases. Germline CDR1 is SGHAT and CDR2 is FQDESV (reference sequence). CDR3 sequence (DNA): TGTGCCAGCAGCTTACAGCGGGACGGGGAGCAGTTCTTC. Its protein is CASSLQRDGEQFF.

This chain links TRBV9 with TRBJ2-5; D perhaps matches TRBD2 (6 bases). CDR1 SGDLS and CDR2 YYNGEE come from the germline V gene. V was pared by 4 bases and J by 3 bases, with 13 bases between. The CDR3 has 14 amino acids. CDR3 sequence reads: CASSFPGAEETQYF. CDR3 coding DNA: TGTGCCAGCAGCTTCCCGGGAGCCGAAGAGACCCAGTACTTC.

Points on this clone: One junction end disagrees with the germline gene, perhaps due to a read error. The rearrangement joins TRBV6-5 to TRBJ2-1; 12 bases align to TRBD1. The CDR3 totals 13 residues. Germline V gives CDR1 MNHEY, CDR2 SVGAGI. The CDR3 nucleotides are TGTGCCACTAGGGACAGGGGGCTTCTGACGATCCTCTTC. Translating it yields CATRDRGLLTILF.

CDR3 DNA sequence: TGTGCCAGCGGACGTGATGAGCAGTTCTTC. This codes for CASGRDEQFF. The V and J genes are TRBV5-6 and TRBJ2-1, with no clear D. The germline V gene encodes CDR1 SGHDT and CDR2 YYEEEE. The V end was cut by 7 bases, the J end by 8 bases, with 7 bases between. CDR3 length: 10 residues. Based on the CDR3 plus reference TRBV5-6 and TRBJ2-1, the full variable domain is DAGVTQSPTHLIKTRGQQVTLRCSPKSGHDTVSWYQQALGQGPQFIFQYYEEEERQRGNFPDRFSGHQFPNYSSELNVNALLLGDSALYLCASGRDEQFFGPGTRLTVL.

This chain links TRBV6-6 with TRBJ1-4, with D unresolved. This CDR3 spans 13 amino acids. Trimming left V 6 bases short and J 3 bases short, with 8 bases between. CDR1 is MNHNY and CDR2 is SVGAGI in the germline V gene (reference sequence). CDR3 loop: CASRAVPNEKLFF. The CDR3 DNA reads as TGTGCCAGCAGGGCAGTACCTAATGAAAAACTGTTTTTT.

CDR3 sequence: CASSLTGVDGYTF. CDR3 nucleotides: TGTGCCAGCAGCCTCACAGGGGTAGATGGCTACACCTTC. The chain couples TRBV7-2 to TRBJ1-2; 7 nucleotides agree with TRBD1. Per the germline V gene, CDR1 is SGHTA and CDR2 is FQGNSA. V lost 5 bases, J lost 6 bases, and 6 bases stayed unmatched. CDR3 length: 13 residues.